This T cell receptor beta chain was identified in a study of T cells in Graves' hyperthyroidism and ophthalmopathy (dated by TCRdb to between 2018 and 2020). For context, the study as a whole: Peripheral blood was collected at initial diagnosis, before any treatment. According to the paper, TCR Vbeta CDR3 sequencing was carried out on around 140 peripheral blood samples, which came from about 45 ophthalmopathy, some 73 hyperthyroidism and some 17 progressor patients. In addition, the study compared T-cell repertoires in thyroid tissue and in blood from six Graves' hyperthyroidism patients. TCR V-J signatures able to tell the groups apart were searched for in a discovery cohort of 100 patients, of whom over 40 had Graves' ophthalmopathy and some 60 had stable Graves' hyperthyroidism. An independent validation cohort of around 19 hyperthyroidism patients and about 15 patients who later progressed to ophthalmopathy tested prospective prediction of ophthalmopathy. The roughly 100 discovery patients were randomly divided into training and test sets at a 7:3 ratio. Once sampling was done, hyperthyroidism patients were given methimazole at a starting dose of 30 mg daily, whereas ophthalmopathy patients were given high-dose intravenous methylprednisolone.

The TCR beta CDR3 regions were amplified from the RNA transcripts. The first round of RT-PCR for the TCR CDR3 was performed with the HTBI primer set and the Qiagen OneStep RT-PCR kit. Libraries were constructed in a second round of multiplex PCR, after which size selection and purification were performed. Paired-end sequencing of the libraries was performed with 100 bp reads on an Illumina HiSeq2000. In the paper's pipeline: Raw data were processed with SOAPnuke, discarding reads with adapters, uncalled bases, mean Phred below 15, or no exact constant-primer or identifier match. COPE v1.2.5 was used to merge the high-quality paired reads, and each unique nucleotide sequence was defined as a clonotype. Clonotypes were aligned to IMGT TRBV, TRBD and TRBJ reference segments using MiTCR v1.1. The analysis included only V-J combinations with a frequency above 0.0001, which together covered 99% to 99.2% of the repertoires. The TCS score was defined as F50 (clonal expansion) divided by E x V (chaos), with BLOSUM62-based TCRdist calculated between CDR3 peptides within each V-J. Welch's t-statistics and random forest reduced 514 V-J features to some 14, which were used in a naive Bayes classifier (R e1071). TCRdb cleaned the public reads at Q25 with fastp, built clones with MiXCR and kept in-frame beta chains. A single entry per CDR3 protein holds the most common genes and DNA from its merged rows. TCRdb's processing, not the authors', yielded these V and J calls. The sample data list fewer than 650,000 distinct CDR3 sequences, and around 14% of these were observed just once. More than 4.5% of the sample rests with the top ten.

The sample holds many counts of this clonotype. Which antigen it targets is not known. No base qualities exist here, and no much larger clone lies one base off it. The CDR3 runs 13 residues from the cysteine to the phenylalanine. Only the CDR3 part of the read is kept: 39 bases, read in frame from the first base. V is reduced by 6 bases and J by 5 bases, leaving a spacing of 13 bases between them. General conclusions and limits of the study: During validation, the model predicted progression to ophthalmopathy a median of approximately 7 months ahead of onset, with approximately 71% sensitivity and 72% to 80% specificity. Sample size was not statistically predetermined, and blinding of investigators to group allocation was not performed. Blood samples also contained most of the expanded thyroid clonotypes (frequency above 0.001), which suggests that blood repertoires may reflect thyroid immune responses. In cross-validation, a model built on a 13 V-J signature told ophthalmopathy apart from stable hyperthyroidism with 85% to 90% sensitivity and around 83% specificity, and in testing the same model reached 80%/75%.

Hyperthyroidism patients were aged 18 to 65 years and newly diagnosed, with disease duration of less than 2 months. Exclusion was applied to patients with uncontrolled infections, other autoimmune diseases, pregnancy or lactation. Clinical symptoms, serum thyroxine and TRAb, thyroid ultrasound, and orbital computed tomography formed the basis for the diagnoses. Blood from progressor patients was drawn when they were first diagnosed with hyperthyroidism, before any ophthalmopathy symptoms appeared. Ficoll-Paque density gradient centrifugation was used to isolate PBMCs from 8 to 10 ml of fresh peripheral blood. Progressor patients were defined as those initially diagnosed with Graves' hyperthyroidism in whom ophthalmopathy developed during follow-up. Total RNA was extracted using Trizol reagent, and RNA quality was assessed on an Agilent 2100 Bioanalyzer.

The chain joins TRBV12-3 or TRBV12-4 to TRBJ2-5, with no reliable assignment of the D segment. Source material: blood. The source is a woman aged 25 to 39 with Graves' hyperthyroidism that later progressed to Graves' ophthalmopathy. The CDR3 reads CASSQTITETQYF. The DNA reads TGTGCCAGCAGCCAAACCATTACGGAGACCCAGTACTTC.